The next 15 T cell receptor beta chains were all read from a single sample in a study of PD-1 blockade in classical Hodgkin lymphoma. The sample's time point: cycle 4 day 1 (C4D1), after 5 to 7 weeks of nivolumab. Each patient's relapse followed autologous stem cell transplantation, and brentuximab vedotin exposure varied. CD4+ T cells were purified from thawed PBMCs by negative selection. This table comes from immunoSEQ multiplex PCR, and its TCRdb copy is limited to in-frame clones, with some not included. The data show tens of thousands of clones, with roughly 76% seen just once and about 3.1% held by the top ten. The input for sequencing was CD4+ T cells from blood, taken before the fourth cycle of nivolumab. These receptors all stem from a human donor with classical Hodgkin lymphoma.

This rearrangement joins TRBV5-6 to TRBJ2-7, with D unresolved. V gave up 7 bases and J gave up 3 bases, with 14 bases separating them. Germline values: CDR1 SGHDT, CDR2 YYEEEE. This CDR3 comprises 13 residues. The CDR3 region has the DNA TGTGCCAGCGGGCGACCTCATGACTACGAGCAGTACTTC. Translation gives CASGRPHDYEQYF.

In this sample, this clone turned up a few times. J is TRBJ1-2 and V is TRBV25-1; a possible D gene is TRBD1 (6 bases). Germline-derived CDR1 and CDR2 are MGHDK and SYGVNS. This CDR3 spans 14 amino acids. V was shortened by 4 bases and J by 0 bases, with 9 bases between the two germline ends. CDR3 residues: CASSAQGTNYGYTF. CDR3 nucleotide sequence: TGTGCCAGCAGTGCACAGGGTACTAACTATGGCTACACCTTC.

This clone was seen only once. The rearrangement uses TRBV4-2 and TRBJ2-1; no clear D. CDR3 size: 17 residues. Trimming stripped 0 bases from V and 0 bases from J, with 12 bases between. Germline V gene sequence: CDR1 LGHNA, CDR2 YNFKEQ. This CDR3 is CASSQDQGRSSYNEQFF. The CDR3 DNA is TGTGCCAGCAGCCAAGATCAAGGACGGAGCTCCTACAATGAGCAGTTCTTC.

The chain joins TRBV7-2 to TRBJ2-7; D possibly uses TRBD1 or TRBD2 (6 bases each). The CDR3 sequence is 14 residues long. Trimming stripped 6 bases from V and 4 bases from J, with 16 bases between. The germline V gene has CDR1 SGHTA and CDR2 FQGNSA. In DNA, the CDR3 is TGTGCCAGCAGTCCGTCATGGGGGGCGTACGAGCAGTACTTC. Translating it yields CASSPSWGAYEQYF. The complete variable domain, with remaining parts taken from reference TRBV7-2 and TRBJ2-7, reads GAGVSQSPSNKVTEKGKDVELRCDPISGHTALYWYRQSLGQGLEFLIYFQGNSAPDKSGLPSDRFSAERTGGSVSTLTIQRTQQEDSAVYLCASSPSWGAYEQYFGPGTRLTVT.

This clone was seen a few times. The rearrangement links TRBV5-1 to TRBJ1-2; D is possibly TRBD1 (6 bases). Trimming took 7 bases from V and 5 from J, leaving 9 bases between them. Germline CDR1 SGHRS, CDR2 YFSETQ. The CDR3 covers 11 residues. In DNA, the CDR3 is TGCGCCAGCGGGCAGGGGTATGGCTACACCTTC. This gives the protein CASGQGYGYTF. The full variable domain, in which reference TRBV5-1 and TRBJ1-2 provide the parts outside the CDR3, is KAGVTQTPRYLIKTRGQQVTLSCSPISGHRSVSWYQQTPGQGLQFLFEYFSETQRNKGNFPGRFSGRQFSNSRSEMNVSTLELGDSALYLCASGQGYGYTFGSGTRLTVV.

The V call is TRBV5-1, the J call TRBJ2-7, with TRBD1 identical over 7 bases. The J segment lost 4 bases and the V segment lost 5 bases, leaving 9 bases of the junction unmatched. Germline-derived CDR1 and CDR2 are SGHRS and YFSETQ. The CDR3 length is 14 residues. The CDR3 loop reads CASREGTDFYEQYF. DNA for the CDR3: TGCGCCAGCAGAGAAGGGACAGACTTTTACGAGCAGTACTTC.

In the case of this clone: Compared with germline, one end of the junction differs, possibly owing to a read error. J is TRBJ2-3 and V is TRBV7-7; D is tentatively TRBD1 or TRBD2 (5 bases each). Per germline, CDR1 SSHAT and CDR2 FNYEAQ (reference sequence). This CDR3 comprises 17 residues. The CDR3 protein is CASSLGNGDPSTDTQYF. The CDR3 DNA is TGTGCTAGCAGCTTAGGAAACGGGGACCCTAGCACAGATACGCAGTATTTT.

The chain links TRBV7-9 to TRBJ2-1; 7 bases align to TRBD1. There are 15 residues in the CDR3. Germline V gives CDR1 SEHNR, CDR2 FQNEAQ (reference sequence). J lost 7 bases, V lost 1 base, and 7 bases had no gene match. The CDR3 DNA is TGTGCCAGCAGCTTAGGGACAGGAATGGGGAATGAGCAGTTCTTC. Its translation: CASSLGTGMGNEQFF.

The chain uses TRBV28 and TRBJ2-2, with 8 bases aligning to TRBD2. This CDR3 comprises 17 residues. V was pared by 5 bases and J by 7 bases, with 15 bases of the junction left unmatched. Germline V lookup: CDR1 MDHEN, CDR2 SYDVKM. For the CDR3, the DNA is TGTGCCAGCAGTCCCTCAGCGGGACTAGGTGTTAGCGGGGAGCTGTTTTTT. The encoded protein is CASSPSAGLGVSGELFF.

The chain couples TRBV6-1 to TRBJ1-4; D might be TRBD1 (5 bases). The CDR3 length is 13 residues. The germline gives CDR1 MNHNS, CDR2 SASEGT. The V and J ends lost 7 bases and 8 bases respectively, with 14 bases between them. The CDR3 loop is CASKAGNEEKLFF. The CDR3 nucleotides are TGTGCCAGCAAGGCAGGGAACGAGGAAAAACTGTTTTTT.

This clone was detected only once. This CDR3 is CASSQDFLQGSGANVLTF. CDR3 sequence (DNA): TGTGCCAGTAGTCAAGACTTTCTACAGGGTTCTGGGGCCAACGTCCTGACTTTC. This chain uses TRBV19 with TRBJ2-6; D is perhaps TRBD1 (6 bases). CDR1 is LNHDA and CDR2 is SQIVND in the germline V gene (reference sequence). The V end was cut by 5 bases, the J end by 1 base, with 18 bases between. The CDR3 covers 18 residues.

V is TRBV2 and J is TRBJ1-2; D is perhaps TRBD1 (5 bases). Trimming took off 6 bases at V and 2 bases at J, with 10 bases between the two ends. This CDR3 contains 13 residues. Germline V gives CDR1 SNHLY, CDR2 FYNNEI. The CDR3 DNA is TGTGCCAGCAGGGAGGGACGGAACTATGGCTACACCTTC. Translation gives CASREGRNYGYTF. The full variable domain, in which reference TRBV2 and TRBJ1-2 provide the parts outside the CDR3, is EPEVTQTPSHQVTQMGQEVILRCVPISNHLYFYWYRQILGQKVEFLVSFYNNEISEKSEIFDDQFSVERPDGSNFTLKIRSTKLEDSAMYFCASREGRNYGYTFGSGTRLTVV.

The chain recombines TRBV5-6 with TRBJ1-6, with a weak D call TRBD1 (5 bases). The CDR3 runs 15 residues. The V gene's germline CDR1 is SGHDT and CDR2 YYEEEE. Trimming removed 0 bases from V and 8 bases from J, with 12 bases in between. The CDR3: CASSLAGGVDSPLHF. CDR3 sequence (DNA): TGTGCCAGCAGCTTGGCCGGAGGGGTGGATTCACCCCTCCACTTT.

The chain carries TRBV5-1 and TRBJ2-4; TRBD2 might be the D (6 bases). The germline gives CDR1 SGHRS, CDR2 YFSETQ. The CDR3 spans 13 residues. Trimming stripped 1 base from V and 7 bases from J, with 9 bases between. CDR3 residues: CASSLKGRNIQYF. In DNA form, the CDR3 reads TGCGCCAGCAGCTTGAAGGGGAGGAACATTCAGTACTTC. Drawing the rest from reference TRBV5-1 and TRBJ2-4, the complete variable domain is KAGVTQTPRYLIKTRGQQVTLSCSPISGHRSVSWYQQTPGQGLQFLFEYFSETQRNKGNFPGRFSGRQFSNSRSEMNVSTLELGDSALYLCASSLKGRNIQYFGAGTRLSVL.

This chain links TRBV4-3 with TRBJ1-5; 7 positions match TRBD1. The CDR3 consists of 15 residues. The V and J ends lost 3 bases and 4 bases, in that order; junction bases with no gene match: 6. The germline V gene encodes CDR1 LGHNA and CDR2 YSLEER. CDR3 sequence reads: CASSQDTGENQPQHF. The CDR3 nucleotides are TGCGCCAGCAGCCAGGACACAGGGGAAAATCAGCCCCAGCATTTT.